The clone carrying this TCR beta chain turned up a few times. Clones were read by immunoSEQ multiplex PCR, and TCRdb kept only the in-frame ones, dropping some. Of under 80,000 clones listed, 80% to 90% are singletons. Time point described: pretreatment peripheral blood. Germline assignment: CDR1 SEHNR and CDR2 FQNEAQ (reference sequence). After removal of 2 bases from V and 2 bases from J, the junction contained 11 bases not matched to a gene. There are 17 residues in the CDR3. This sample is part of a study of PD-L1 blockade in urothelial cancer. The chain combines TRBV7-9 with TRBJ2-7, with 8 bases identical to TRBD1. The origin of this receptor is a man aged 70 or older with urothelial cancer. The sequences come from PBMCs, collected around atezolizumab (anti-PD-L1) treatment. The DNA of the CDR3 is TGTGCCAGCAGCTTATGGGGCGGGGACAGGACCCCCTACGAGCAGTACTTC. It yields the protein CASSLWGGDRTPYEQYF. Complete variable domain (other parts from reference TRBV7-9 and TRBJ2-7): DTGVSQNPRHKITKRGQNVTFRCDPISEHNRLYWYRQTLGQGPEFLTYFQNEAQLEKSRLLSDRFSAERPKGSFSTLEIQRTEQGDSAMYLCASSLWGGDRTPYEQYFGPGTRLTVT.